This T cell receptor (beta chain) was observed in a study of blood T cells in healthy people across ages. Trimming removed 5 bases from V and 1 base from J, with 9 bases in between. The CDR3 length is 13 residues. The germline CDR1 and CDR2 sequences are KGHSH and LQKENI. Primed by a sample-barcoded 5' primer and a J-beta primer mix, a second PCR proceeded for 7 to 11 cycles. TCRdb reprocessed the 5' RACE reads via MiXCR and lists one record per CDR3 protein. The repertoire consists of fewer than 1,000,000 distinct CDR3 sequences, with under 45% occurring once and the leading ten covering about 19%. The chain has TRBV18 and TRBJ2-7; no clear D gene. Sequenced: blood. The sequence derives from a man aged 55-75 years in good health. As DNA, the CDR3 is TGTGCCAGCTCAAAGGACGGATCCTACGAGCAGTACTTC. Protein sequence: CASSKDGSYEQYF.